This is a list of T cell receptor beta chains from one sample in a study of blood T cell repertoires in COVID-19. Clones were sequenced by immunoSEQ multiplex PCR, and TCRdb holds only the in-frame ones, with some missing. The table shows 150,000 to 200,000 clones, with 88% occurring only once. Specimen: peripheral blood. The receptors were sampled from a man aged 40-49 years with active or convalescent COVID-19. Both conserved end residues are part of each CDR3. A D gene is named only where the DNA matches it firmly. For some rows the clone size is stated as once, few or many, or as a class when expanded; others skip it.

>TRBJ1-3|TRBV19|NA|NA
TGTGCCAGTAGGGGGAATGGGGACATCTCTGGAAACACCATATATTTT
CASRGNGDISGNTIYF
>TRBJ1-1|TRBV10-3|NA|once
TGTGCCATCAGCCCGGACTCCAGGGGCACTGAAGCTTTCTTT
CAISPDSRGTEAFF
>TRBJ2-7|TRBV3-1/TRBV3-2|TRBD2|NA
TGTGCCAGCAGCCCCGGGACTAGCGGGAGGGTCCCCGGGGAGCAGTACTTC
CASSPGTSGRVPGEQYF
>TRBJ1-5|TRBV4-1|TRBD1|NA
TGCGCCAGCAGCCAAGGACAGGGGTATCAGCCCCAGCATTTT
CASSQGQGYQPQHF
>TRBJ1-6|TRBV18|NA|once
TGTGCCAGCTCAAGGGTACAGGGAGAATCACCCCTCCACTTT
CASSRVQGESPLHF
>TRBJ1-1|TRBV27|NA|NA
TGTGCCAGCAGTTTTTCGGTGGTGGGGGGCACTGAAGCTTTCTTT
CASSFSVVGGTEAFF
>TRBJ2-5|TRBV28|NA|NA
TGTGCCAGCAGTTTATGGGCAGAGGGGGAAGAGACCCAGTACTTC
CASSLWAEGEETQYF
>TRBJ2-5|TRBV6-1|NA|NA
TGTGCCAGCCTAAGACTCTCCCCCCAAGAGACCCAGTACTTC
CASLRLSPQETQYF
>TRBJ1-2|TRBV27|TRBD1|once
TGTGCCAGCAGTAAGACAGGGGGTACCCTGGGGGGCTACACCTTC
CASSKTGGTLGGYTF
>TRBJ1-1|TRBV2|NA|NA
TGTGCCGCCCTGTGGAGAGGCAACACTGAAGCTTTCTTT
CAALWRGNTEAFF
>TRBJ1-1|TRBV28|NA|NA
TGTGCCAGCATCCCAAGGGGGGGGGCTCAAGCTTTCTTT
CASIPRGGAQAFF
>TRBJ1-5|TRBV7-9|TRBD1|NA
TGTGCCAGCAGCTTAGGACAGGGTAGGGTCGAGCATTTT
CASSLGQGRVEHF
>TRBJ1-1|TRBV7-3|NA|NA
TGTGCCAGCAGCTTAGCAGGGGACACTGAAGCTTTCTTT
CASSLAGDTEAFF
>TRBJ2-1|TRBV28|TRBD1|NA
TGTGCCAGCAGTTTAGCTGGACAGGGGGGCAATGAGCAGTTCTTC
CASSLAGQGGNEQFF
>TRBJ2-7|TRBV27|NA|NA
TGTGCCAGCAGTTCCGGGACACAAAGCTCCTACGAGCAGTACTTC
CASSSGTQSSYEQYF
>TRBJ1-4|TRBV30|NA|NA
TGTGCCTGGAGTTTAGGACAGATAAATGAAAAACTGTTTTTT
CAWSLGQINEKLFF
>TRBJ2-5|TRBV7-2|TRBD1|NA
TGTGCCAGCAGCAAGGGACAGGGGCTAGTAGAGACCCAGTACTTC
CASSKGQGLVETQYF
>TRBJ1-5|TRBV27|NA|NA
TGTGCCAGCACTTTATCGGGGACAAAGAATCAGCCCCAGCATTTT
CASTLSGTKNQPQHF
>TRBJ2-2|TRBV4-3|TRBD2|NA
TGCGCCAGCAGCCAGGGCGGGGGAGGGACCGGGGAGCTGTTTTTT
CASSQGGGGTGELFF
>TRBJ1-1|TRBV11-2|TRBD1|NA
TGTGCCAGCAGCTTTACAGGGGGCGCGTCCACTGAAGCTTTCTTT
CASSFTGGASTEAFF
>TRBJ2-1|TRBV6-6|NA|NA
TGTGCCAGCAATAGGCCCCGGGGTACCTCCAATGAGCAGTTCTTC
CASNRPRGTSNEQFF
>TRBJ2-3|TRBV19|TRBD1|NA
TGTGCCAGTAGACAGGGGGCCACAGATACGCAGTATTTT
CASRQGATDTQYF
>TRBJ2-3|TRBV4-3|TRBD1|NA
TGCGCCAGCAGCCAAGATCTTACCGCGGGACAGGGATGGACAGATACGCAGTATTTT
CASSQDLTAGQGWTDTQYF
>TRBJ2-5|TRBV9|TRBD2|NA
TGTGCCAGCAGCACAACCGGGGGGGCCGTGGGAGAGACCCAGTACTTC
CASSTTGGAVGETQYF
>TRBJ2-5|TRBV11-2|TRBD2|NA
TGTGCCAGCAGCCCCCGCCCCCTAGCGGGGGGCCAAGAGACCCAGTACTTC
CASSPRPLAGGQETQYF
>TRBJ2-1|TRBV19|TRBD1|NA
TGTGCCAGTCAACCGGGACAGGGGATCAATGAGCAGTTCTTC
CASQPGQGINEQFF
>TRBJ2-1|TRBV7-9|NA|NA
TGTGCCAGCAGGTCGAGGCAGACTTATGAGCAGTTCTTC
CASRSRQTYEQFF
>TRBJ1-5|TRBV7-2|NA|NA
TGTGCCAGCAGCTTATCTACCACGGATCAGCCCCAGCATTTT
CASSLSTTDQPQHF
>TRBJ1-5|TRBV29-1|TRBD1|NA
TGCAGCGTTGAACAGGGGGCAGGCAATCAGCCCCAGCATTTT
CSVEQGAGNQPQHF
>TRBJ1-6|TRBV5-1|TRBD1|NA
TGCGCCAGCAGCTTGTGGGGACAGGATTCACCCCTCCACTTT
CASSLWGQDSPLHF
>TRBJ2-1|TRBV11-2|TRBD2|NA
TGTGCCAGCAGCTCCGGGACTAACAATGAGCAGTTCTTC
CASSSGTNNEQFF
>TRBJ1-4|TRBV7-9|TRBD1|NA
TGTGCCAGCAGCTATCGGACAGGGGAGGAAAAACTGTTTTTT
CASSYRTGEEKLFF
>TRBJ2-2|TRBV5-1|NA|NA
TGCGCCAGCAGCTTATATCACAGCGCGGGCGGGGAGCTGTTTTTT
CASSLYHSAGGELFF
>TRBJ1-1|TRBV6-5|NA|NA
TGTGCCAGCAACGAAAGTCCGGAGTCTGAAGCTTTCTTT
CASNESPESEAFF
>TRBJ1-3|TRBV6-1|TRBD1|NA
TGTGCCAGCAGTGATGGGACAGGACCTGGAAACACCATATATTTT
CASSDGTGPGNTIYF
>TRBJ1-5|TRBV19|TRBD1|few
TGTGCCAGTGACAGGGACAACAATCAGCCCCAGCATTTT
CASDRDNNQPQHF
>TRBJ1-1|TRBV6-6|NA|NA
TGTGCCAGCAGTTACCCTCAGGGCATCGACTGGGCTTTCTTT
CASSYPQGIDWAFF
>TRBJ2-7|TRBV7-2|NA|NA
TGTGCCAGCAGCTTAGGAAGCGGGTCTGGCTACGAGCAGTACTTC
CASSLGSGSGYEQYF
>TRBJ2-6|TRBV7-2|TRBD1|NA
TGTGCCAGCAGCTCGGTAACAGGGGGCACCGGGGCCAACGTCCTGACTTTC
CASSSVTGGTGANVLTF
>TRBJ1-6|TRBV27|NA|NA
TGTGCCAGCAGTGGGGCAGGGTCAGGGTCACCCCTCCACTTT
CASSGAGSGSPLHF
>TRBJ2-1|TRBV24-1|TRBD1|NA
TGTGCCACCAGTGATCCCGGGACAGCGTTCTACAATGAGCAGTTCTTC
CATSDPGTAFYNEQFF
>TRBJ2-2|TRBV21-1|NA|NA
TGTGCCAGCAGCAAAGGGACTAGCGGCGCCGCGAACACCGGGGAGCTGTTTTTT
CASSKGTSGAANTGELFF
>TRBJ2-5|TRBV5-4|TRBD1|NA
TGTGCCAGCAGCTCGACAGGGCCGGAGACCCAGTACTTC
CASSSTGPETQYF
>TRBJ2-1|TRBV6-6|NA|few
TGTGCCAGCAGTCAGGGGACGGGAGGCGATGAGCAGTTCTTC
CASSQGTGGDEQFF
>TRBJ2-2|TRBV5-1|TRBD1|NA
TGCGCCAGCAGCCCTCCGGACAGGGGGAAGTACACCGGGGAGCTGTTTTTT
CASSPPDRGKYTGELFF
>TRBJ1-2|TRBV19|NA|NA
TGTGCCAGTAGTGTGGACAGTAAGAACTATGGCTACACCTTC
CASSVDSKNYGYTF